This T cell receptor beta chain originates from a study of T cell responses to AZD1222 COVID-19 vaccine. On this clone itself: Its antigen remains unidentified.

This CDR3 is built from 15 residues. V trimming: 2 bases; J trimming: 5 bases; junction bases outside the gene matches: 4. The germline gives CDR1 SGHVS, CDR2 FNYEAQ. Profiled with immunoSEQ multiplex PCR; TCRdb holds only in-frame clones, not every one. The table records over 110,000 clones, almost 95% of them present only once. Overall study results and limits: Baseline testing showed seropositivity in only a handful of AZD1222 recipients.

Sample: peripheral blood, taken 28 days after the second AZD1222 dose. The chain joins TRBV7-6 to TRBJ2-1, with 9 bases that match TRBD2. This receptor was taken from an adult who received the AZD1222 COVID-19 vaccine. CDR3 sequence: CASSLFGGRDNEQFF. In DNA form, the CDR3 reads TGTGCCAGCAGCTTATTTGGCGGGAGGGACAATGAGCAGTTCTTC.